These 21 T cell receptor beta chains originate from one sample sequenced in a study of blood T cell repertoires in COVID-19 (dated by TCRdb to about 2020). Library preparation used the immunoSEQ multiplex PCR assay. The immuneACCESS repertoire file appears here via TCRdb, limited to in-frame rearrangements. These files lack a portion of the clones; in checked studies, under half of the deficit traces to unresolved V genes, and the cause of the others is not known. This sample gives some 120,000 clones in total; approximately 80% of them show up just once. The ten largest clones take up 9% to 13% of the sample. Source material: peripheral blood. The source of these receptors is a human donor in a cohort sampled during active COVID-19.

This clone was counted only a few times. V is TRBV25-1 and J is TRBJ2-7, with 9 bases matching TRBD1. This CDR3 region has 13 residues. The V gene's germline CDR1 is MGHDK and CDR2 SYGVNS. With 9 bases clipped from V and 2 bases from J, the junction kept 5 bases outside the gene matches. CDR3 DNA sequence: TGTGCCAGGGGGTGGGACAGGGCCTACGAGCAGTACTTC. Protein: CARGWDRAYEQYF.

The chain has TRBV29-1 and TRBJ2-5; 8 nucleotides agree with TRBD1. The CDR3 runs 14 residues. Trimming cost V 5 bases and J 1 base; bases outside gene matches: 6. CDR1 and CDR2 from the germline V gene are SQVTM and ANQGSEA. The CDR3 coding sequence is TGCAGCGTTTCACTTGGGACAGGCCAAGAGACCCAGTACTTC. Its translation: CSVSLGTGQETQYF.

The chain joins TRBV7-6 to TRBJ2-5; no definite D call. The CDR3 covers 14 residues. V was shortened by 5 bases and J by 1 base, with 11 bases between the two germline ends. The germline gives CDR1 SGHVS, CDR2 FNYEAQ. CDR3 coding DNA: TGTGCCAGCAGCCCACGGTTAAGCCAAGAGACCCAGTACTTC. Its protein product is CASSPRLSQETQYF.

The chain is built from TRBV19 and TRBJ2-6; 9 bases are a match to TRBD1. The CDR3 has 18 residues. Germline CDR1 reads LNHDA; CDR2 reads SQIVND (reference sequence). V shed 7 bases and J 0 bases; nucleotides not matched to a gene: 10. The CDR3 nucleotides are TGTGCCAGTACCCAAGGACAGGGGAATCCCTCTGGGGCCAACGTCCTGACTTTC. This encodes CASTQGQGNPSGANVLTF.

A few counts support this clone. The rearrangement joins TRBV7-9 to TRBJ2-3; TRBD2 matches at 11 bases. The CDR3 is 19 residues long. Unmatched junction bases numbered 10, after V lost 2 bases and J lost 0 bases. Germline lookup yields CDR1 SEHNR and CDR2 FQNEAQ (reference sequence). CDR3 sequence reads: CASSLTGLAGGPSTDTQYF. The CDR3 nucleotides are TGTGCCAGCAGCTTAACTGGGCTAGCGGGGGGCCCTAGCACAGATACGCAGTATTTT.

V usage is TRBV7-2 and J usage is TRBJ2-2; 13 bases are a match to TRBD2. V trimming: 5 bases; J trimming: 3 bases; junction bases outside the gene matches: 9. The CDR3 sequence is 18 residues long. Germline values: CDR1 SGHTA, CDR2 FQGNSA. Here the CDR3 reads CASSRVATSGGHTGELFF. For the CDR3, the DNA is TGTGCCAGCAGCCGCGTCGCGACTAGCGGGGGGCACACCGGGGAGCTGTTTTTT.

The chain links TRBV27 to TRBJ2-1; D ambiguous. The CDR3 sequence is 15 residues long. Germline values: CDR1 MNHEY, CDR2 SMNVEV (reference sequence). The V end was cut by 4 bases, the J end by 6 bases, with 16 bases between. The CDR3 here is CASSSVQRRGNEQFF. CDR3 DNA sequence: TGTGCCAGCAGTTCGGTCCAAAGGAGAGGCAATGAGCAGTTCTTC.

CDR3: CASSQDVGGGELFF. CDR3 bases: TGTGCCAGCAGCCAAGATGTGGGAGGCGGGGAGCTGTTTTTT. This chain links TRBV3-1 (or the pseudogene TRBV3-2) with TRBJ2-2; D might be TRBD2 (6 bases). Germline CDR1 LGHDT, CDR2 YNNKEL (reference sequence). The CDR3 consists of 14 residues. V dropped 0 bases and J dropped 7 bases, with 9 bases sitting between them.

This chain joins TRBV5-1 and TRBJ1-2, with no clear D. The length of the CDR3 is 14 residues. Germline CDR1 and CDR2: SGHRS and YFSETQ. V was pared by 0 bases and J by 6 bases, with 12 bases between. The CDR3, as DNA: TGCGCCAGCAGCTTGGCCAGCGGCCGAGATGGCTACACCTTC. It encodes CASSLASGRDGYTF.

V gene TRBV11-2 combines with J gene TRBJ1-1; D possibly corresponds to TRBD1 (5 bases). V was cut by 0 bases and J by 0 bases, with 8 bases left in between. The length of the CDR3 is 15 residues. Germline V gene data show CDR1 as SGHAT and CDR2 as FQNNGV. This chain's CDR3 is CASSLDPGVNTEAFF. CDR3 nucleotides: TGTGCCAGCAGCTTAGATCCGGGGGTGAACACTGAAGCTTTCTTT.

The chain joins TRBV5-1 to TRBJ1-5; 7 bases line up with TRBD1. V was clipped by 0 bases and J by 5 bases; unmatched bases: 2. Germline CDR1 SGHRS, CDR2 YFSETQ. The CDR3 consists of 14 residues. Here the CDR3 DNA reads TGCGCCAGCAGCTTGGCAGGGGGTTATCAGCCCCAGCATTTT. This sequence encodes CASSLAGGYQPQHF. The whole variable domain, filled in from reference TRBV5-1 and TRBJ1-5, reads KAGVTQTPRYLIKTRGQQVTLSCSPISGHRSVSWYQQTPGQGLQFLFEYFSETQRNKGNFPGRFSGRQFSNSRSEMNVSTLELGDSALYLCASSLAGGYQPQHFGDGTRLSIL.

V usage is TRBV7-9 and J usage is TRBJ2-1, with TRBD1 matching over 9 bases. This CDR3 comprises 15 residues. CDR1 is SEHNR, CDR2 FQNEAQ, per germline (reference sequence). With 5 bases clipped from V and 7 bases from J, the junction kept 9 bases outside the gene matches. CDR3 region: CASSAGTGSWNEQFF. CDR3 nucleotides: TGTGCCAGCAGCGCAGGGACAGGGAGTTGGAATGAGCAGTTCTTC.

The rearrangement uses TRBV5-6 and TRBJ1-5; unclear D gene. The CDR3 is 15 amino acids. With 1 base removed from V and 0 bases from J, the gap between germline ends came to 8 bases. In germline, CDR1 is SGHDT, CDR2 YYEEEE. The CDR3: CASSLSIYSNQPQHF. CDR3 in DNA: TGTGCCAGCAGCTTGTCCATCTATAGCAATCAGCCCCAGCATTTT.

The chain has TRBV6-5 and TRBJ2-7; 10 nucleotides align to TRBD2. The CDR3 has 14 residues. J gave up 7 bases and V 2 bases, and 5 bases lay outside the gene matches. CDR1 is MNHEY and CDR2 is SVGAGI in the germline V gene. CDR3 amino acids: CASSYGLTSGEQYF. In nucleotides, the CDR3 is TGTGCCAGCAGTTACGGATTGACTAGCGGGGAGCAGTACTTC.

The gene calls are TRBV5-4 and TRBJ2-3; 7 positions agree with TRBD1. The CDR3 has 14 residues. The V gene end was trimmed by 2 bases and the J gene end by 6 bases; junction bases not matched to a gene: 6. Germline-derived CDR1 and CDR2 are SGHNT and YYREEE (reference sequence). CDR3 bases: TGTGCCAGCAGCTTAGTACAGGGGCCCGATACGCAGTATTTT. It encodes CASSLVQGPDTQYF.

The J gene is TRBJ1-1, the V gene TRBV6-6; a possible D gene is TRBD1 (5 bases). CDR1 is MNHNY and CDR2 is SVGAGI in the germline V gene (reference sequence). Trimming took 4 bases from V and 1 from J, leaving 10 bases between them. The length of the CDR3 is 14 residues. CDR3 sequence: CASSSGGRNTEAFF. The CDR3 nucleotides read TGTGCCAGCAGTTCGGGGGGTAGGAACACTGAAGCTTTCTTT.

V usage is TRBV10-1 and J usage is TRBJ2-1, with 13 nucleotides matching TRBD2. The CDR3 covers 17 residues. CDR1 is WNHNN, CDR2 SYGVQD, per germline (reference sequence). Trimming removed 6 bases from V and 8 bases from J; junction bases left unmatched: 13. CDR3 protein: CASSNGLAGDLVDEQFF. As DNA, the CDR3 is TGCGCCAGCAGCAACGGACTAGCGGGGGATCTGGTGGATGAGCAGTTCTTC.

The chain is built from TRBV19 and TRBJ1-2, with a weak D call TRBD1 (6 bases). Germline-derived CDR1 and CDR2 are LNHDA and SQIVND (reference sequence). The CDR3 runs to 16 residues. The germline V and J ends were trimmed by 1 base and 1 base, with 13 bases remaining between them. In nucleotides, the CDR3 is TGTGCCAGTAGTATAGGAGTGGGGGCGAGTAACTATGGCTACACCTTC. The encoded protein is CASSIGVGASNYGYTF.

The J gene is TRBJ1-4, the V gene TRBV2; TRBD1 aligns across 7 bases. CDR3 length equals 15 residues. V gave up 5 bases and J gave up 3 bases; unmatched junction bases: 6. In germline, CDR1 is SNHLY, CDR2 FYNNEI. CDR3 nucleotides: TGTGCCAGCAGTAGGACACAGGGGTCTAATGAAAAACTGTTTTTT. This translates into CASSRTQGSNEKLFF.

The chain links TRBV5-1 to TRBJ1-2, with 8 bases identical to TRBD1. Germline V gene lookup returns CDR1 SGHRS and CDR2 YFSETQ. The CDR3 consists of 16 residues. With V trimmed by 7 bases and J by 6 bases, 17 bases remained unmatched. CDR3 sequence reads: CASSLSGPGGVNGYTF. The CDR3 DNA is TGCGCCAGCTCGCTCTCGGGGCCAGGGGGCGTAAATGGCTACACCTTC.

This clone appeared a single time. This chain's CDR3 is CASRGQANTEAFF. The CDR3 DNA sequence: TGTGCCAGCAGGGGACAGGCCAACACTGAAGCTTTCTTT. The chain couples TRBV6-6 to TRBJ1-1; 8 bases are a match to TRBD1. Unmatched junction bases numbered 2, after V lost 6 bases and J lost 2 bases. Germline loops: CDR1 MNHNY, CDR2 SVGAGI (reference sequence). The CDR3 runs to 13 residues.